Below, 20 T cell receptor beta chains from the same sample are listed, as sequenced in a study of blood T cell repertoires in COVID-19. Profiling relied on immunoSEQ multiplex PCR, and the TCRdb table lists in-frame clones only, not all of them. The table shows 300,000 to 450,000 clones, with around 87% occurring only once. Input material: PBMCs or T cells enriched from blood (not recorded which). All receptors come from a man aged 25 to 45 who had recovered from COVID-19.

The chain couples TRBV10-2 to TRBJ1-1, with D uncertain. Germline V gene lookup returns CDR1 WSHSY and CDR2 SAAADI. This CDR3 is 15 amino acids long. With 8 bases removed from V and 0 bases from J, the gap between germline ends came to 16 bases. The CDR3 sequence: CASFGRESMNTEAFF. The CDR3 DNA follows: TGCGCCAGCTTTGGAAGGGAGAGCATGAACACTGAAGCTTTCTTT.

This sequence joins TRBV6-5 and TRBJ1-1, with TRBD1 identical over 9 bases. The V gene's germline CDR1 is MNHEY and CDR2 SVGAGI. The V segment lost 6 bases and the J segment 5 bases; nucleotides outside the gene matches: 4. This CDR3 is built from 13 residues. The CDR3 sequence: CASRGTGKTEAFF. The CDR3 DNA reads as TGTGCCAGCAGGGGGACAGGGAAGACTGAAGCTTTCTTT.

CDR3 sequence reads: CASSLTPGPRRAKNIQYF. CDR3 in DNA: TGCGCCAGCAGCCTAACTCCCGGGCCACGGAGGGCCAAAAACATTCAGTACTTC. The chain couples TRBV4-1 to TRBJ2-4, with D possibly TRBD2 on 5 matching bases. Trimming took 4 bases from V and 1 from J, leaving 20 bases between them. In germline, CDR1 is MGHRA, CDR2 YSYEKL. The CDR3 is 18 residues long.

The rearrangement uses TRBV10-3 and TRBJ2-5; TRBD2 is a possible D gene (5 bases). The length of the CDR3 is 13 residues. V dropped 4 bases and J dropped 3 bases, with 9 bases sitting between them. Looked up from germline, CDR1 is ENHRY and CDR2 is SYGVKD. CDR3 in DNA: TGTGCCATCAGTGGTCCACTAGAAGAGACCCAGTACTTC. Amino acid sequence: CAISGPLEETQYF.

The V gene is TRBV21-1, the J gene TRBJ1-2; the listed D gene, TRBD1, was not tested against the DNA. TRBV21-1 is described as a pseudogene. The length of the CDR3 is 14 residues. The CDR3 DNA reads as TGTGCCAGCAGCAGTCAGGGTCGTAACTATGGCTACACCTTC. Its translation: CASSSQGRNYGYTF.

The genes are TRBV13 and TRBJ2-3; 7 bases fit TRBD2. The CDR3 runs to 14 residues. J gave up 7 bases and V 3 bases, and 7 bases lay outside the gene matches. Germline CDR1 is PRHDT and CDR2 is FYEKMQ (reference sequence). The DNA for the CDR3 is TGTGCCAGCAGCTTTCGGGAGGCGAGGAATACGCAGTATTTT. Encoded protein: CASSFREARNTQYF.

The gene calls are TRBV2 and TRBJ1-2, with TRBD1 as a possible D gene (5 bases). The CDR3 sequence is 18 residues long. Germline V gives CDR1 SNHLY, CDR2 FYNNEI. V was pared by 0 bases and J by 2 bases, with 19 bases between. The CDR3 here is CASSEAPQIAGGNYGYTF. The DNA of the CDR3 is TGTGCCAGCAGTGAAGCGCCCCAGATTGCGGGGGGGAACTATGGCTACACCTTC. Looking up the rest from reference TRBV2 and TRBJ1-2 gives the full variable domain: EPEVTQTPSHQVTQMGQEVILRCVPISNHLYFYWYRQILGQKVEFLVSFYNNEISEKSEIFDDQFSVERPDGSNFTLKIRSTKLEDSAMYFCASSEAPQIAGGNYGYTFGSGTRLTVV.

This clone has just one count. This rearrangement joins TRBV10-3 to TRBJ1-1; tentative D call: TRBD1 (6 bases). Germline V gene lookup returns CDR1 ENHRY and CDR2 SYGVKD. The germline V and J ends were trimmed by 0 bases and 3 bases, with 20 bases remaining between them. The CDR3 is 18 residues long. CDR3 DNA sequence: TGTGCCATCAGTGAGTCGACCCAGGGGTTTCCCCGTTACACTGAAGCTTTCTTT. Its protein is CAISESTQGFPRYTEAFF.

The rearrangement uses TRBV18 and TRBJ1-1; 7 nucleotides agree with TRBD1. The CDR3 consists of 18 residues. Trimming removed 4 bases from V and 1 base from J; junction bases left unmatched: 15. Germline V gene lookup returns CDR1 KGHSH and CDR2 LQKENI. CDR3 nucleotides: TGTGCCAGCTCACGAAATACAGGGGTAAGGTACTCGAACACTGAAGCTTTCTTT. Protein sequence: CASSRNTGVRYSNTEAFF.

The genes are TRBV21-1 and TRBJ1-6. TRBV21-1 is recorded as a pseudogene. The CDR3 length is 16 residues. The CDR3 coding sequence is TGTGCCAGCAGCCGATCTGCGGGATCAGTTAATTCACCCCTCCACTTT. Translating gives CASSRSAGSVNSPLHF.

This chain links TRBV5-1 with TRBJ1-5; D is unresolved. Looked up from germline, CDR1 is SGHRS and CDR2 is YFSETQ. The V and J ends lost 2 bases and 1 base respectively, with 10 bases between them. CDR3 length equals 15 residues. The CDR3 nucleotides are TGCGCCAGCAGCTTTCTCGGGGAGAGCAATCAGCCCCAGCATTTT. Its translation is CASSFLGESNQPQHF. Full variable domain (remainder filled in from reference TRBV5-1 and TRBJ1-5): KAGVTQTPRYLIKTRGQQVTLSCSPISGHRSVSWYQQTPGQGLQFLFEYFSETQRNKGNFPGRFSGRQFSNSRSEMNVSTLELGDSALYLCASSFLGESNQPQHFGDGTRLSIL.

The chain employs TRBV4-1 and TRBJ1-2; D is unresolved. The CDR3 spans 14 residues. Germline lookup yields CDR1 MGHRA and CDR2 YSYEKL. Trimming left V 6 bases short and J 2 bases short, with 13 bases between. CDR3 nucleotides: TGCGCCAGCAGGCCTAACTCCTTCAACTATGGCTACACCTTC. Translating gives CASRPNSFNYGYTF.

V gene TRBV30 combines with J gene TRBJ1-5; 7 positions match TRBD1. The V and J ends lost 0 bases and 7 bases, in that order; junction bases with no gene match: 6. The germline V gene has CDR1 GTSNPN and CDR2 SVGIG (reference sequence). CDR3 length equals 14 residues. This CDR3 is CAWSVTTGQQPQHF. The CDR3 DNA sequence: TGTGCCTGGAGTGTAACGACAGGGCAACAGCCCCAGCATTTT.

V is TRBV3-1 (or the pseudogene TRBV3-2) and J is TRBJ1-5; D possibly corresponds to TRBD1 (6 bases). Germline CDR1 LGHDT, CDR2 YNNKEL (reference sequence). This CDR3 contains 16 residues. V lost 4 bases to trimming and J lost 3 bases, with 16 bases between them. The CDR3, as DNA: TGTGCCAGCAGCCGCTCCGGCACAGGGTACAATCAGCCCCAGCATTTT. Its translation: CASSRSGTGYNQPQHF.

The CDR3 here is CASSPQTGGCQPQHF. The CDR3 DNA follows: TGTGCCAGCAGTCCGCAGACAGGGGGTTGTCAGCCCCAGCATTTT. The rearrangement joins TRBV27 to TRBJ1-5, with 9 positions matching TRBD1. Germline trimming cut 5 bases from V and 6 bases from J; bases unmatched to any gene: 8. There are 15 residues in the CDR3. In germline, CDR1 is MNHEY, CDR2 SMNVEV (reference sequence).

The chain recombines TRBV30 with TRBJ1-6, with 9 positions matching TRBD1. Unmatched junction bases numbered 10, after V lost 4 bases and J lost 0 bases. CDR3 size: 18 residues. Germline lookup yields CDR1 GTSNPN and CDR2 SVGIG (reference sequence). As DNA, the CDR3 is TGTGCCTGGAACCTCGGACAGGGGCTGAGCTCCTATAATTCACCCCTCCACTTT. This codes for CAWNLGQGLSSYNSPLHF.

This chain connects TRBV7-2 to TRBJ1-1, with D unclear. V dropped 0 bases and J dropped 3 bases, with 8 bases sitting between them. This CDR3 comprises 14 residues. CDR1 is SGHTA and CDR2 is FQGNSA in the germline V gene. This CDR3 is CASSLAGVDTEAFF. The CDR3 DNA sequence: TGTGCCAGCAGCTTAGCCGGAGTAGACACTGAAGCTTTCTTT.

The V gene is TRBV27, the J gene TRBJ1-3, with D hard to call. Trimming cost V 3 bases and J 2 bases, with 20 bases left between them. Germline CDR1 and CDR2: MNHEY and SMNVEV (reference sequence). This CDR3 is 18 amino acids long. CDR3 in amino acids: CASSFQPPPGSTGNTIYF. The CDR3, as DNA: TGTGCCAGCAGTTTCCAGCCCCCCCCGGGAAGTACTGGAAACACCATATATTTT.

The CDR3 nucleotides are TGTGCCATCAGTGCGCGGGGCTCCGAGCCCTATGGCTACACCTTC. Its protein is CAISARGSEPYGYTF. The chain joins TRBV10-3 to TRBJ1-2; D is perhaps TRBD1 (5 bases). V lost 4 bases, J lost 4 bases, and 16 bases lay in between. The CDR3 is 15 amino acids. Germline V gene data show CDR1 as ENHRY and CDR2 as SYGVKD.

The rearrangement uses TRBV4-3 and TRBJ1-2; the D gene is possibly TRBD1 (6 bases). Germline values: CDR1 LGHNA, CDR2 YSLEER. There are 15 residues in the CDR3. V lost 1 base and J lost 3, with 12 bases in between. This CDR3 is CASSQGEGVDYGYTF. CDR3 DNA: TGCGCCAGCAGCCAAGGGGAGGGGGTGGACTATGGCTACACCTTC.